These 22 T cell receptor beta chains came from one sample sequenced in a study of blood T cell repertoires in COVID-19. Using immunoSEQ multiplex PCR, the repertoire was profiled, and TCRdb retains in-frame clones only, with some absent. The sample yields 200,000 to 300,000 clones, roughly 84% seen once. Sequenced sample: peripheral blood. These receptors were taken from a man aged 55 to 70 with acute or convalescent COVID-19.

V usage is TRBV30 and J usage is TRBJ2-5, with D perhaps TRBD1 (5 bases). The CDR3 is 14 residues long. The germline V gene encodes CDR1 GTSNPN and CDR2 SVGIG (reference sequence). The germline V and J ends were trimmed by 8 bases and 2 bases, with 18 bases remaining between them. The DNA of the CDR3 is TGTGCCGTTCATTCTGGGGCCTCGCAAGAGACCCAGTACTTC. It encodes CAVHSGASQETQYF.

The table lists this clone with a few counts. This chain links TRBV3-1 (or the pseudogene TRBV3-2) with TRBJ2-2; 15 bases fit TRBD2. This CDR3 has 16 residues. Per germline, CDR1 LGHDT and CDR2 YNNKEL (reference sequence). V was pared by 4 bases and J by 5 bases, with 2 bases of the junction left unmatched. CDR3 region: CASSLGLAGGTGELFF. Written as DNA, the CDR3 is TGTGCCAGCAGCCTAGGACTAGCGGGAGGGACCGGGGAGCTGTTTTTT.

J is TRBJ2-3 and V is TRBV20-1; possible D gene TRBD1, 6 bases. Deletions cut 3 bases from V and 2 bases from J, with 15 bases between. The V gene's germline CDR1 is DFQATT and CDR2 SNEGSKA (reference sequence). The CDR3 has 15 residues. CDR3 bases: TGCAGTGCTAGTTTCCCAGGGGCAAACACAGATACGCAGTATTTT. It specifies CSASFPGANTDTQYF.

The CDR3 is CASSPSLGVISNEQFF. The CDR3 bases are TGTGCCAGCAGCCCCTCCCTCGGGGTCATAAGCAATGAGCAGTTCTTC. This chain joins TRBV6-2 or TRBV6-3 and TRBJ2-1, with TRBD2 as a possible D gene (5 bases). V lost 6 bases to trimming and J lost 6 bases, with 21 bases between them. Germline CDR1 reads MNHEY; CDR2 reads SVGEGT. The CDR3 sequence is 16 residues long.

The V and J genes are TRBV28 and TRBJ2-3; possible D gene TRBD2, 6 bases. Trimming removed 5 bases at V and 4 bases at J, with 10 bases between. Germline CDR1 reads MDHEN; CDR2 reads SYDVKM. There are 13 residues in the CDR3. The CDR3 is CASSTGLSDTQYF. CDR3 sequence (DNA): TGTGCCAGCAGTACGGGACTCTCAGATACGCAGTATTTT.

In DNA, the CDR3 is TGCGCCAGCAGCTTCCTGACAGGGGAGAACACTGAAGCTTTCTTT. It translates to CASSFLTGENTEAFF. This sequence joins TRBV5-1 and TRBJ1-1; 8 bases agree with TRBD1. From germline, CDR1 is SGHRS and CDR2 YFSETQ. The CDR3 sequence is 15 residues long. V dropped 2 bases and J dropped 1; count of bases not matched to a gene: 4.

The chain carries TRBV5-1 and TRBJ2-1, with 10 bases aligning to TRBD2. This CDR3 has 17 amino acids. Germline lookup yields CDR1 SGHRS and CDR2 YFSETQ. With 0 bases clipped from V and 7 bases from J, the junction kept 10 bases outside the gene matches. As DNA, the CDR3 is TGCGCCAGCAGCTTGGCCAGGTTGGGGACTAGCGATAATGAGCAGTTCTTC. Translating it yields CASSLARLGTSDNEQFF.

This clone showed up just once. The chain combines TRBV18 with TRBJ2-1; D remains unclear. From germline, CDR1 is KGHSH and CDR2 LQKENI. The CDR3 contains 13 residues. Trimming left V 3 bases short and J 9 bases short, with 12 bases between. The CDR3 region has the DNA TGTGCCAGCTCACCCCCCGCTAGTGCTGAGCAGTTCTTC. As protein: CASSPPASAEQFF.

In its sample, this clone was seen once. CDR3 sequence: CATGGQGPSDTQYF. The DNA for the CDR3 is TGTGCCACCGGGGGACAGGGACCGTCAGATACGCAGTATTTT. This sequence joins TRBV15 and TRBJ2-3, with 9 bases lining up with TRBD1. J gave up 4 bases and V 8 bases, and 7 bases lay outside the gene matches. The germline CDR1 and CDR2 sequences are LNHNV and YYDKDF (reference sequence). The CDR3 is made up of 14 amino acids.

The rearrangement joins TRBV6-5 to TRBJ2-3; no clear D gene. Looked up from germline, CDR1 is MNHEY and CDR2 is SVGAGI. V lost 2 bases and J lost 2, with 8 bases in between. This CDR3 spans 14 amino acids. The CDR3 region is CASSYARFTDTQYF. In DNA form, the CDR3 reads TGTGCCAGCAGTTACGCCAGATTCACAGATACGCAGTATTTT.

V is TRBV7-8 and J is TRBJ2-1; maybe TRBD2 (5 bases). The CDR3 runs to 14 residues. Germline assignment: CDR1 SGHVS and CDR2 FQNEAQ. V lost 5 bases, J lost 3 bases, and 11 bases lay in between. CDR3 sequence reads: CASSPLANYNEQFF. The CDR3, as DNA: TGTGCCAGCAGCCCCCTAGCTAACTACAATGAGCAGTTCTTC.

Worth noting for this clone: The same CDR3 arises from other DNA sequences in this sample as well. The chain combines TRBV5-1 with TRBJ2-7, with D possibly matching TRBD2 (6 bases). The V end was cut by 0 bases, the J end by 0 bases, with 7 bases between. The CDR3 consists of 14 residues. Germline values: CDR1 SGHRS, CDR2 YFSETQ. The DNA for the CDR3 is TGCGCCAGCAGCTTGGCCGGGAGCTCCTACGAGCAGTACTTC. It encodes CASSLAGSSYEQYF.

The J gene is TRBJ2-1, the V gene TRBV6-5; 7 bases match TRBD1. Trimming at V came to 5 bases and at J to 7 bases, leaving 2 bases not matched to a gene. This CDR3 comprises 12 residues. The germline CDR1 and CDR2 sequences are MNHEY and SVGAGI. CDR3 in amino acids: CASSRQGNEQFF. CDR3 coding DNA: TGTGCCAGCAGTCGACAGGGAAATGAGCAGTTCTTC.

This clone was observed a single time. The chain combines TRBV5-4 with TRBJ2-2, with TRBD2 matching over 10 bases. Germline loops: CDR1 SGHNT, CDR2 YYREEE (reference sequence). V lost 7 bases, J lost 3 bases, and 6 bases stayed unmatched. The CDR3 contains 15 residues. The CDR3 is CASGDLAGDTGELFF. CDR3 bases: TGTGCCAGCGGAGATCTAGCGGGGGACACCGGGGAGCTGTTTTTT.

V and J are TRBV5-4 and TRBJ2-1, with TRBD2 identical over 9 bases. The CDR3 has 13 residues. Looked up from germline, CDR1 is SGHNT and CDR2 is YYREEE (reference sequence). Unmatched junction bases numbered 3, after V lost 1 base and J lost 10 bases. CDR3 loop: CASSLPSGTEQFF. The CDR3 DNA reads TGTGCCAGCAGCTTGCCTAGCGGGACCGAGCAGTTCTTC.

The chain uses TRBV28 and TRBJ2-5; 8 bases align to TRBD1. Germline assignment: CDR1 MDHEN and CDR2 SYDVKM. The length of the CDR3 is 15 residues. The V segment lost 6 bases and the J segment 5 bases; nucleotides outside the gene matches: 11. This CDR3 reads CASSTRQGAWETQYF. The CDR3 DNA follows: TGTGCCAGCAGCACGCGGCAGGGGGCATGGGAGACCCAGTACTTC.

V usage is TRBV7-5 and J usage is TRBJ1-1; the table's D call, TRBD1, was not checked against the DNA. TRBV7-5 is a documented pseudogene. The CDR3 consists of 16 residues. CDR3 sequence: CARSLGRGHLYTEAFF. The DNA of the CDR3 is TGTGCCAGAAGCTTAGGCAGGGGGCATCTGTACACTGAAGCTTTCTTT.

The V call is TRBV5-1, the J call TRBJ2-7; D unclear. The CDR3 totals 16 residues. Trimming stripped 0 bases from V and 0 bases from J, with 13 bases between. Per germline, CDR1 SGHRS and CDR2 YFSETQ. CDR3 region: CASSLVAEGSSYEQYF. CDR3 DNA: TGCGCCAGCAGCTTGGTTGCGGAAGGAAGCTCCTACGAGCAGTACTTC. Based on the CDR3 plus reference TRBV5-1 and TRBJ2-7, the full variable domain is KAGVTQTPRYLIKTRGQQVTLSCSPISGHRSVSWYQQTPGQGLQFLFEYFSETQRNKGNFPGRFSGRQFSNSRSEMNVSTLELGDSALYLCASSLVAEGSSYEQYFGPGTRLTVT.

V gene TRBV7-9 combines with J gene TRBJ2-7, with a tentative D call TRBD1 (6 bases). V was pared by 5 bases and J by 4 bases, with 15 bases between. This CDR3 is built from 14 residues. The V gene's germline CDR1 is SEHNR and CDR2 FQNEAQ (reference sequence). The CDR3 protein is CASSQGSQGYEQYF. CDR3 in DNA: TGTGCCAGCAGCCAGGGCTCCCAGGGGTACGAGCAGTACTTC.

V usage is TRBV7-9 and J usage is TRBJ1-2; TRBD1 agrees at 9 bases. The CDR3 totals 15 residues. V gave up 0 bases and J gave up 5 bases; unmatched junction bases: 4. Looked up from germline, CDR1 is SEHNR and CDR2 is FQNEAQ (reference sequence). For the CDR3, the DNA is TGTGCCAGCAGCTTAGCAGCGACAGGGGGTTATGGCTACACCTTC. Residues: CASSLAATGGYGYTF. Filled out from reference TRBV7-9 and TRBJ1-2, the complete variable domain reads DTGVSQNPRHKITKRGQNVTFRCDPISEHNRLYWYRQTLGQGPEFLTYFQNEAQLEKSRLLSDRFSAERPKGSFSTLEIQRTEQGDSAMYLCASSLAATGGYGYTFGSGTRLTVV.

This chain joins TRBV28 and TRBJ1-5; D not certain. The CDR3 totals 12 residues. Germline CDR1 is MDHEN and CDR2 is SYDVKM. V was trimmed by 4 bases and J by 5 bases, leaving 6 bases between them. The CDR3 loop reads CASSSTDQPQHF. The CDR3 DNA is TGTGCCAGCAGTTCCACGGATCAGCCCCAGCATTTT.

This clone was counted a single time. The chain recombines TRBV4-3 with TRBJ2-5; TRBD1 matches at 8 bases. J was trimmed by 4 bases and V by 2 bases; bases with no gene match: 6. CDR1 and CDR2 from the germline V gene are LGHNA and YSLEER. The CDR3 has 15 amino acids. CDR3 nucleotide sequence: TGCGCCAGCAGCCAACAGACAGGGGATGGAGAGACCCAGTACTTC. The encoded protein is CASSQQTGDGETQYF.